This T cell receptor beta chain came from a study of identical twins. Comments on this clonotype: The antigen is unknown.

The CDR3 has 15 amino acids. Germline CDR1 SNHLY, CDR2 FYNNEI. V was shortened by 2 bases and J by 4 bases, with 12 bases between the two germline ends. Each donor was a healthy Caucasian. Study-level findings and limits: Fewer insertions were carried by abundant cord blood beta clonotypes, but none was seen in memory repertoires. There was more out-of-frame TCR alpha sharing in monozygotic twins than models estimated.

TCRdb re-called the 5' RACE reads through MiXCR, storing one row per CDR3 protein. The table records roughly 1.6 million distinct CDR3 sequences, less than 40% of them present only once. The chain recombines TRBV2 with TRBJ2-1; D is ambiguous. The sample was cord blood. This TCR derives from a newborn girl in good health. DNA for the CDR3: TGTGCCAGCAGTGAAAAAGAAGTCGGGTACAATGAGCAGTTCTTC. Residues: CASSEKEVGYNEQFF.